This T cell receptor beta chain was sequenced for a study of cytomegalovirus exposure and HLA in healthy donors. Healthy bone marrow donors made up the donors. This clone was recorded only once. Its specificity is unknown. Primers for the PCR totalled 60 Vbeta and 13 Jbeta. TCRdb's copy holds only in-frame clones and misses some; the assay was immunoSEQ multiplex PCR. The sample has roughly 150,000 clones, 75% to 90% seen once. The study, taken as a whole, reports: Further analysis, carried out later, found HLA-associated TCR beta chains more clonally expanded than equally common other chains. Sequencing likely caused a cluster of highly shared sequence variants.

The CDR3 spans 15 residues. V lost 0 bases and J 8 bases, leaving 14 bases between the germline ends. Per the germline V gene, CDR1 is SGHRS and CDR2 is YFSETQ. J is TRBJ1-4 and V is TRBV5-1, with a possible D match to TRBD1 (6 bases). The clonotype was recovered from a male donor in good health and CMV-seronegative. Sample: PBMCs. The CDR3 sequence: CASSLEAGEREKLFF. The CDR3 nucleotides are TGCGCCAGCAGCTTGGAGGCAGGGGAGCGGGAAAAACTGTTTTTT.